A selection of T cell receptor beta chains follows, all from one sample in a study of cytotoxic CD8 clonotypes in ibrutinib-treated CLL. The method was immunoSEQ multiplex PCR; TCRdb's version includes in-frame clones alone and lacks a portion of them. The sample has some 140,000 clones; 80% to 90% are singletons. The input for sequencing was PBMCs, taken after 24 months of ibrutinib treatment. The receptors derive from a human donor with chronic lymphocytic leukemia. CDR3s include the opening cysteine and the closing phenylalanine or tryptophan. The D gene is left open where the match is weak. Clone size appears in some rows only: once, few, many, or a class for an expanded clone.

v_gene: TRBV5-6
abundance: -
j_gene: TRBJ2-5
d_gene: -
CDR3nt: TGTGCCAGCAGCGTGGTGGGGGCAGTCGGGACAGAGACCCAGTACTTC
CDR3aa: CASSVVGAVGTETQYF

v_gene: TRBV7-2
abundance: -
j_gene: TRBJ1-2
d_gene: -
CDR3nt: TGTGCCAGCAGCCGAGCCCGAAACTATGGCTACACCTTC
CDR3aa: CASSRARNYGYTF

v_gene: TRBV11-2
abundance: -
j_gene: TRBJ2-3
d_gene: -
CDR3nt: TGTGCCAGCAGCCTGGACAGCACAGATACGCAGTATTTT
CDR3aa: CASSLDSTDTQYF

v_gene: TRBV10-3
abundance: -
j_gene: TRBJ1-1
d_gene: -
CDR3nt: TGTGCCATCAGTGAGTCGGTTGGACAGCTTAGTAGCACTGAAGCTTTCTTT
CDR3aa: CAISESVGQLSSTEAFF

v_gene: TRBV30
abundance: -
j_gene: TRBJ1-5
d_gene: TRBD1
CDR3nt: TGTGCCTGGAGGCACCATAGACAGGGGGCATGTCAGCCCCAGCATTTT
CDR3aa: CAWRHHRQGACQPQHF

v_gene: TRBV4-1
abundance: once
j_gene: TRBJ2-7
d_gene: -
CDR3nt: TGCGCCAGCAGCCAAGATTCTTCCCTCTCCTACGAGCAGTACTTC
CDR3aa: CASSQDSSLSYEQYF

v_gene: TRBV6-5
abundance: -
j_gene: TRBJ2-7
d_gene: TRBD1
CDR3nt: TGTGCCAGCACCAAAGATGGGACAGGGGGTCGCGAGCAGTACTTC
CDR3aa: CASTKDGTGGREQYF

v_gene: TRBV4-3
abundance: once
j_gene: TRBJ2-7
d_gene: TRBD2
CDR3nt: TGCGCCAGCAGCCAAGATTACGGGGGGGCCTACGAGCAGTACTTC
CDR3aa: CASSQDYGGAYEQYF

v_gene: TRBV19
abundance: -
j_gene: TRBJ2-5
d_gene: -
CDR3nt: TGTGCCAGTAGAAAAGGGGGGACCCAGTACTTC
CDR3aa: CASRKGGTQYF

v_gene: TRBV5-5
abundance: -
j_gene: TRBJ1-6
d_gene: TRBD1
CDR3nt: TGTGCCAGCAAGCTTGTTCAGGGGGTTGATTCACCCCTCCACTTT
CDR3aa: CASKLVQGVDSPLHF

v_gene: TRBV11-1
abundance: -
j_gene: TRBJ1-3
d_gene: TRBD1
CDR3nt: TGTGCCAGCAGCTTAGACCGGGACAGGCGTGGAAACACCATATATTTT
CDR3aa: CASSLDRDRRGNTIYF

v_gene: TRBV9
abundance: -
j_gene: TRBJ1-5
d_gene: -
CDR3nt: TGTGCCAGCAGCGTAGGGGCAGACAATCAGCCCCAGCATTTT
CDR3aa: CASSVGADNQPQHF

v_gene: TRBV7-9
abundance: -
j_gene: TRBJ1-1
d_gene: TRBD1
CDR3nt: TGTGCCAGCAGTAAACCGGGACAGGGGATGGGCACTGAAGCTTTCTTT
CDR3aa: CASSKPGQGMGTEAFF

v_gene: TRBV19
abundance: -
j_gene: TRBJ1-2
d_gene: -
CDR3nt: TGTGCCAGTAGTATGGTAGAACAGAGACCCTATGGCTACACCTTC
CDR3aa: CASSMVEQRPYGYTF

v_gene: TRBV19
abundance: -
j_gene: TRBJ2-1
d_gene: TRBD2
CDR3nt: TGTGCCAGTAGTGTCCGGACTAGCGGGGGGGCCGGGTACAATGAGCAGTTCTTC
CDR3aa: CASSVRTSGGAGYNEQFF

v_gene: TRBV28
abundance: few
j_gene: TRBJ2-3
d_gene: -
CDR3nt: TGTGCCAGCAGTTTATTCAGCACAGATACGCAGTATTTT
CDR3aa: CASSLFSTDTQYF

v_gene: TRBV30
abundance: -
j_gene: TRBJ1-1
d_gene: -
CDR3nt: TGTGCCTGGAACCCTACAAGGAACACTGAAGCTTTCTTT
CDR3aa: CAWNPTRNTEAFF